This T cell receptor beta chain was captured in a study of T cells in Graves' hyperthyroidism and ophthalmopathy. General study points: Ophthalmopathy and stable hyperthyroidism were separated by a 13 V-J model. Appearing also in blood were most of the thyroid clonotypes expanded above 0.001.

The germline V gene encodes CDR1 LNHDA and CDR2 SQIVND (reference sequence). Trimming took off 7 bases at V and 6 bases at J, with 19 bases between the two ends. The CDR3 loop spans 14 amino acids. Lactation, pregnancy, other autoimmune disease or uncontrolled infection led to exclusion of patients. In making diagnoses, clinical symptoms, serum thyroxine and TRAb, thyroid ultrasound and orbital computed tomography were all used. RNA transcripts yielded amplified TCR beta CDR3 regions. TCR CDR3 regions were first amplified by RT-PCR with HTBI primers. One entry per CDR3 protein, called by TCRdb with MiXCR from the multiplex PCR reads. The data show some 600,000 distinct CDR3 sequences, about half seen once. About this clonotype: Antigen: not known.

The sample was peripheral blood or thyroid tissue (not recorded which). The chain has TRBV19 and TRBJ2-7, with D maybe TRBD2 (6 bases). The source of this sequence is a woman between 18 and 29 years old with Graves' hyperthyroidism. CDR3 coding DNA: TGTGCCAGTAAATTACGGGACTGGAGCGCCGAGCAGTACTTC. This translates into CASKLRDWSAEQYF.